The 19 T cell receptor beta chains listed next were all sequenced from one sample in a study of blood T cell repertoires in COVID-19. Measured with immunoSEQ multiplex PCR; TCRdb has only the in-frame clones, and not every one. The table has roughly 200,000 clones, 88% seen once. Source material: peripheral blood. The receptors derive from a woman in her forties who had recovered from COVID-19.

This clone has a handful of counts. The chain recombines TRBV7-9 with TRBJ1-4, with D maybe TRBD1 (6 bases). CDR3 size: 15 residues. Trimming shortened V by 2 bases and J by 8 bases, and 15 bases separated the two germline ends. From germline, CDR1 is SEHNR and CDR2 FQNEAQ (reference sequence). The CDR3 DNA sequence: TGTGCCAGCAGCTTAACACAGGGAAGTGGAGAAAAACTGTTTTTT. Translating it yields CASSLTQGSGEKLFF.

The genes are TRBV4-2 and TRBJ2-2; TRBD2 matches at 9 bases. Germline lookup yields CDR1 LGHNA and CDR2 YNFKEQ. V was clipped by 0 bases and J by 6 bases; unmatched bases: 8. CDR3 length: 17 residues. CDR3 sequence: CASSQDVGLATAGELFF. The CDR3 DNA reads TGTGCCAGCAGCCAAGATGTAGGACTAGCGACCGCCGGGGAGCTGTTTTTT.

The J gene is TRBJ1-1, the V gene TRBV19; D unclear. The V end was cut by 3 bases, the J end by 3 bases, with 5 bases between. The germline CDR1 and CDR2 sequences are LNHDA and SQIVND (reference sequence). This CDR3 spans 12 amino acids. This CDR3 reads CASSIVDTEAFF. The CDR3 nucleotides are TGTGCCAGTAGTATCGTCGACACTGAAGCTTTCTTT.

CDR3 DNA sequence: TGTGCCAGCAGTTATGTACAGACCTCTGGAAACACCATATATTTT. Protein product: CASSYVQTSGNTIYF. This chain joins TRBV6-6 and TRBJ1-3, with unresolved D. The V end lost 3 bases, the J end lost 0 bases, and 9 bases lay between the germline ends. Germline-derived CDR1 and CDR2 are MNHNY and SVGAGI (reference sequence). This CDR3 spans 15 amino acids.

The chain joins TRBV19 to TRBJ2-7; 14 bases match TRBD2. In germline, CDR1 is LNHDA, CDR2 SQIVND (reference sequence). J was trimmed by 0 bases and V by 0 bases; bases with no gene match: 10. The CDR3 loop spans 20 amino acids. The CDR3, as DNA: TGTGCCAGTAGTATAGAACCCCCGGGACTAGCGGGAGCGACCTCCTACGAGCAGTACTTC. Its translation is CASSIEPPGLAGATSYEQYF.

V and J are TRBV5-8 and TRBJ1-5, with a tentative D call TRBD1 (5 bases). The CDR3 loop spans 15 amino acids. Germline assignment: CDR1 SGHTS and CDR2 YDEGEE. Trimming removed 2 bases from V and 5 bases from J, with 14 bases in between. The CDR3 sequence: CASSFWGRRDQPQHF. The CDR3 DNA reads TGTGCCAGCAGCTTCTGGGGCCGGAGGGATCAGCCCCAGCATTTT.

In nucleotides, the CDR3 is TGTGCCAGCAGCCCTAGGGGACAGGGCGATGGGAGCGGGAGTTTGGATGAGCAGTTCTTC. It is translated as CASSPRGQGDGSGSLDEQFF. This chain joins TRBV11-3 and TRBJ2-1; D might be TRBD1 (9 bases). Trimming cost V 5 bases and J 8 bases, with 34 bases left between them. Germline loops: CDR1 SGHNT, CDR2 YENEEA. The CDR3 extends over 20 amino acids.

This sequence joins TRBV28 and TRBJ1-2; 9 nucleotides match TRBD1. The CDR3 spans 14 residues. Trimming took 6 bases from V and 7 from J; bases not matched to a gene: 9. CDR1 MDHEN and CDR2 SYDVKM come from the germline V gene. As DNA, the CDR3 is TGTGCCAGCAGAGAGACAGGGGGATTTCGTGGCTACACCTTC. This translates into CASRETGGFRGYTF.

The CDR3 DNA is TGTGCCAGCAGCCAAAACTTTGGCGACTCTGGTACGCAGTATTTT. It is translated as CASSQNFGDSGTQYF. V and J are TRBV6-2 or TRBV6-3 and TRBJ2-3; D gene ambiguous. The CDR3 loop spans 15 amino acids. V lost 6 bases and J lost 8, with 21 bases in between. Germline CDR1 MNHEY, CDR2 SVGEGT.

This chain connects TRBV5-5 to TRBJ2-2, with D perhaps TRBD1 (5 bases). Germline assignment: CDR1 SGHKS and CDR2 YYEKEE (reference sequence). V was cut by 4 bases and J by 4 bases, with 5 bases left in between. This CDR3 has 12 residues. This chain's CDR3 is CASSGATGELFF. CDR3 in DNA: TGTGCCAGCAGCGGGGCCACCGGGGAGCTGTTTTTT.

The chain is built from TRBV30 and TRBJ1-1, with D hard to call. The CDR3 consists of 14 residues. Germline values: CDR1 GTSNPN, CDR2 SVGIG (reference sequence). V lost 4 bases to trimming and J lost 6 bases, with 18 bases between them. The CDR3 region is CAWTPMSHLAEAFF. In nucleotides, the CDR3 is TGTGCCTGGACCCCAATGAGCCATCTGGCTGAAGCTTTCTTT.

A few counts support this clone. The CDR3 is CASRPTSGRAGHEQYF. The CDR3 region has the DNA TGTGCCAGCAGACCAACTAGCGGGAGGGCCGGCCACGAGCAGTACTTC. The chain carries TRBV7-2 and TRBJ2-7; TRBD2 matches 13 bases. Looked up from germline, CDR1 is SGHTA and CDR2 is FQGNSA. V was clipped by 6 bases and J by 5 bases; unmatched bases: 10. The CDR3 extends over 16 amino acids.

The chain has TRBV6-5 and TRBJ2-4; D call uncertain. V was clipped by 6 bases and J by 3 bases, with 12 bases between them. The CDR3 consists of 14 residues. CDR1 and CDR2 from the germline V gene are MNHEY and SVGAGI. CDR3 region: CASSSPGYKNIQYF. The DNA for the CDR3 is TGTGCCAGCAGCTCTCCAGGCTACAAAAACATTCAGTACTTC.

The V call is TRBV14, the J call TRBJ1-6; tentative D call: TRBD1 (5 bases). The CDR3 loop spans 14 amino acids. The V end was cut by 1 base, the J end by 6 bases, with 7 bases between. Germline V gene data show CDR1 as SGHDN and CDR2 as FVKESK. DNA of the CDR3: TGTGCCAGCAGCCAAGGACAGTTTAATTCACCCCTCCACTTT. It translates to CASSQGQFNSPLHF.

V and J are TRBV6-5 and TRBJ2-1; D is ambiguous. CDR1 is MNHEY and CDR2 is SVGAGI in the germline V gene. The CDR3 length is 11 residues. Trimming left V 6 bases short and J 7 bases short, with 7 bases between. The CDR3 DNA reads TGTGCCAGCAGGGCCGGGAATGAGCAGTTCTTC. Its translation: CASRAGNEQFF.

The chain has TRBV18 and TRBJ2-5; 7 bases line up with TRBD1. This CDR3 comprises 13 residues. Germline CDR1 and CDR2: KGHSH and LQKENI. J lost 3 bases, V lost 4 bases, and 2 bases had no gene match. CDR3 nucleotide sequence: TGTGCCAGCTCACGGACAGGCAAAGAGACCCAGTACTTC. It is translated as CASSRTGKETQYF.

The table lists this clone with a count of one. This sequence joins TRBV27 and TRBJ2-7; 9 bases match TRBD2. The CDR3 sequence is 13 residues long. Germline values: CDR1 MNHEY, CDR2 SMNVEV (reference sequence). Trimming removed 4 bases from V and 11 bases from J; junction bases left unmatched: 9. CDR3 sequence reads: CASSSSIAGAEYF. DNA for the CDR3: TGTGCCAGCAGTTCCTCTATAGCGGGAGCGGAGTACTTC.

The rearrangement links TRBV3-1 (or the pseudogene TRBV3-2) to TRBJ1-2; D remains unclear. The CDR3 loop spans 15 amino acids. Germline V gene lookup returns CDR1 LGHDT and CDR2 YNNKEL (reference sequence). The V end lost 1 base, the J end lost 2 bases, and 11 bases lay between the germline ends. CDR3 in amino acids: CASSQGSQSNYGYTF. The DNA for the CDR3 is TGTGCCAGCAGCCAAGGTTCCCAGTCAAACTATGGCTACACCTTC.

The chain recombines TRBV6-2 or TRBV6-3 with TRBJ2-1; 8 nucleotides align to TRBD1. Germline-derived CDR1 and CDR2 are MNHEY and SVGEGT. V shed 5 bases and J 9 bases; nucleotides not matched to a gene: 12. The CDR3 is 15 residues long. CDR3 region: CASSTPRGLISEQFF. The CDR3 coding sequence is TGTGCCAGCAGTACTCCCAGGGGGCTGATCAGTGAGCAGTTCTTC.